This T cell receptor beta chain was captured by sequencing in a study of blood T cell repertoires in COVID-19. As for the study in general: COVID-19 samples, acute and convalescent, were from the United States, Italy and Spain.

Authors' processing steps: For nucleated cells, counts were estimated from reference gene primer amplification. Method: immunoSEQ multiplex PCR; TCRdb's copy keeps in-frame clones and lacks some. The V and J calls and clone size are taken from that table; D and trimming were inferred from the DNA. The data show some 180,000 clones, about 77% seen once. CDR1 is MDHEN and CDR2 is SYDVKM in the germline V gene. Trimming removed 5 bases at V and 5 bases at J, with 18 bases between. This CDR3 has 15 amino acids. The receptor comes from a woman aged 80 or older with active or convalescent COVID-19. Sequencing input: peripheral blood. The rearrangement uses TRBV28 and TRBJ1-2; D remains unclear. In DNA, the CDR3 is TGTGCCAGCAGTCCCGGAACGAGGGCTTTATATGGCTACACCTTC. This sequence encodes CASSPGTRALYGYTF.